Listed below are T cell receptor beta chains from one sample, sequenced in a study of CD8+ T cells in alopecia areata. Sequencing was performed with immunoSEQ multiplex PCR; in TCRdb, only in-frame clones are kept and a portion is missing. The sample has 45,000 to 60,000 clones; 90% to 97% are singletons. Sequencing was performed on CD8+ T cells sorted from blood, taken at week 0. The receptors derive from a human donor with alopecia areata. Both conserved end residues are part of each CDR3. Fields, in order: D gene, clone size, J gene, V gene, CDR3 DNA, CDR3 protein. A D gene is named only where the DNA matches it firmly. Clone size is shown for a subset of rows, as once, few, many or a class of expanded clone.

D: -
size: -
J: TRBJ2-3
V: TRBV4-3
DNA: TGCGCCAGCAGCCAAGATTCTCCTAGGCGGGGCACAGATACGCAGTATTTT
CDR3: CASSQDSPRRGTDTQYF

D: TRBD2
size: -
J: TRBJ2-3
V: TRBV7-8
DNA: TGTGCCAGCAGCTATACTAGCGGGGACACAGATACGCAGTATTTT
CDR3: CASSYTSGDTDTQYF

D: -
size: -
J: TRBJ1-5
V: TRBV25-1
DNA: TGTGCCAGCAGCCAAGGGATAGGACAGCCCCAGCATTTT
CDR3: CASSQGIGQPQHF

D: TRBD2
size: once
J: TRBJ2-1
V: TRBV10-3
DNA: TGTGCCATCAGGCGACCGGGACTAGCCAATGAGCAGTTCTTC
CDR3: CAIRRPGLANEQFF

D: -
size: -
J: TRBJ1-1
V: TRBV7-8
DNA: TGTGCCAGCAGCTTAGCGGTATCGATGAGGACTGAAGCTTTCTTT
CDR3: CASSLAVSMRTEAFF

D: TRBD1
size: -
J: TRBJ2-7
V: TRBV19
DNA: TGTGCCAGTAGACCACATCAGGACAGGGACTCCTCCTACGAGCAGTACTTC
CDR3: CASRPHQDRDSSYEQYF

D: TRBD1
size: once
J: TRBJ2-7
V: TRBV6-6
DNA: TGTGCCAGCAGTTACTCTTGGACAGGGTCCTACGAGCAGTACTTC
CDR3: CASSYSWTGSYEQYF

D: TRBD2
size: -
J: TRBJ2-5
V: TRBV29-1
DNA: TGCAGCGTTGAGGGCGGGGGTTATCCAAAAGAGACCCAGTACTTC
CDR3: CSVEGGGYPKETQYF

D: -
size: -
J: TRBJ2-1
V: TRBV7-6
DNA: TGTGCCAGCAGCCCGCATTACTCCTACAATGAGCAGTTCTTC
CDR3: CASSPHYSYNEQFF

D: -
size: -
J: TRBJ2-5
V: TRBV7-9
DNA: TGTGCCAGCAGCCGGGACTTCCAAGAGACCCAGTACTTC
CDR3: CASSRDFQETQYF

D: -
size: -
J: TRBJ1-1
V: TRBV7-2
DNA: TGTGCCATCGGTAATTTGAACACTGAAGCTTTCTTT
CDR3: CAIGNLNTEAFF

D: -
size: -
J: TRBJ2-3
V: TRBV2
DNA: TGTGCCAGCAACCGGTACAGGGCTAGCACAGATACGCAGTATTTT
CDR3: CASNRYRASTDTQYF

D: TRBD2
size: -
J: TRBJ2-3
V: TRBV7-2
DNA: TGTGCCAGCAGCACCCAGCCGGGACTAGCGCGCACAGATACGCAGTATTTT
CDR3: CASSTQPGLARTDTQYF